A selection of T cell receptor beta chains follows, all from one sample in a study of OX40 agonist ivuxolimab in advanced cancers. TCRdb keeps only in-frame clones here, not all; method: immunoSEQ multiplex PCR. The data hold under 140,000 clones, with over 85% observed a single time. Sequenced here: CD4+ or CD8+ T cells sorted from blood, sampled in a trial of the OX40 agonist ivuxolimab. Source of these receptors: an adult with an advanced solid tumor such as melanoma, head and neck, liver or kidney cancer. CDR3s include the opening cysteine and the closing phenylalanine or tryptophan. Fields, in order: clone size, V gene, J gene, CDR3 protein. Size is omitted from some rows. Given values are once, few, many or a class for expanded clones.

size: NA
V: TRBV4-3
J: TRBJ1-2
CDR3: CASSQPGQGALGYTF

size: NA
V: TRBV13
J: TRBJ2-2
CDR3: CASSLQANTGELFF

size: NA
V: TRBV5-4
J: TRBJ2-5
CDR3: CASSFPGEGETQYF

size: NA
V: TRBV6-5
J: TRBJ1-5
CDR3: CASSFSGRPQFQPQHF

size: NA
V: TRBV19
J: TRBJ2-2
CDR3: CASSGTSGLGELFF

size: NA
V: TRBV5-8
J: TRBJ2-3
CDR3: CASSILLVTQYF

size: NA
V: TRBV10-3
J: TRBJ1-2
CDR3: CAISPQGSGGYTF

size: once
V: TRBV7-2
J: TRBJ1-4
CDR3: CASSLTTFITNEKLFF

size: few
V: TRBV29-1
J: TRBJ1-1
CDR3: CSVPGEGGMYTEAFF

size: NA
V: TRBV5-4
J: TRBJ1-2
CDR3: CASSQGGRQTTIYGYTF

size: NA
V: TRBV5-1
J: TRBJ1-2
CDR3: CASTSASYGYTF

size: NA
V: TRBV7-2
J: TRBJ1-4
CDR3: CASSLITAATNEKLFF

size: NA
V: TRBV6-5
J: TRBJ2-7
CDR3: CASTDRDRGYEQYF

size: few
V: TRBV7-7
J: TRBJ2-7
CDR3: CASSLDRFDEQYF

size: NA
V: TRBV9
J: TRBJ2-3
CDR3: CATSMDWASGTDTQYF

size: NA
V: TRBV19
J: TRBJ1-5
CDR3: CASKETAYSNQPQHF

size: once
V: TRBV7-3
J: TRBJ1-1
CDR3: CASSFPGSNTEAFF

size: NA
V: TRBV4-1
J: TRBJ2-6
CDR3: CASSQERSATGANVLTF

size: NA
V: TRBV5-6
J: TRBJ1-1
CDR3: CASSLEGWDTEAFF

size: NA
V: TRBV14
J: TRBJ2-7
CDR3: CASSQPKGRQYF

size: NA
V: TRBV6-4
J: TRBJ2-2
CDR3: CASSRSAGSTTGELFF